This is a list of T cell receptor beta chains from one sample in a study of shared clonotypes between healthy human individuals. The data were produced by immunoSEQ multiplex PCR, yet TCRdb's version contains in-frame clones alone and is incomplete. The sample lists 2 million to 2.5 million clones, 80% to 95% occurring once. Sequencing was done on a sample of naive CD4+ T cells from PBMCs. These receptors were taken from a man aged 18 to 29 in good health. Some clones in this sample may be carry-over from other donors' samples. Both conserved end residues are part of each CDR3. D genes are given only for firm matches.

D,J,V,CDR3
NA,TRBJ1-1,TRBV6-5,CASSFGGVNTEAFF
NA,TRBJ2-1,TRBV6-1,CASSVGYNEQFF
NA,TRBJ2-7,TRBV5-1,CASSYRDGNYEQYF
TRBD1,TRBJ2-5,TRBV6-1,CASSGQGFGETQYF
NA,TRBJ2-1,TRBV20-1,CSARGDNEQFF
NA,TRBJ1-1,TRBV11-2,CASRKNTEAFF
TRBD1,TRBJ1-1,TRBV27,CASSLRRTGDLNTEAFF
NA,TRBJ2-2,TRBV15,CATSRITGELFF
NA,TRBJ2-1,TRBV7-2,CASSLAGSTRDNEQFF
NA,TRBJ2-1,TRBV28,CASNPGWGSYNEQFF
TRBD1,TRBJ1-1,TRBV18,CASSPQTGRRQNTEAFF
NA,TRBJ2-2,TRBV5-1,CASSQMPGLNTGELFF
TRBD1,TRBJ1-4,TRBV4-2,CASSQRDRNEKLFF
NA,TRBJ1-5,TRBV6-1,CASSDRANQPQHF
NA,TRBJ2-2,TRBV18,CASSPPWEVLGTGELFF
TRBD1,TRBJ1-2,TRBV19,CASSSRDRGRITF
NA,TRBJ2-5,TRBV5-4,CASSPRQAGETQYF
TRBD1,TRBJ1-1,TRBV5-1,CASSPRTGGTEAFF
TRBD1,TRBJ2-7,TRBV6-5,CASRSTGGSYEQYF
NA,TRBJ1-5,TRBV2,CASSEGQGGGNQPQHF
TRBD2,TRBJ2-7,TRBV9,CASSVFASGTYEQYF
NA,TRBJ2-7,TRBV5-1,CASSLGLSSYEQYF
TRBD1,TRBJ2-5,TRBV27,CASSPNDRGWETQYF